Each of the 16 T cell receptor beta chains below was sequenced from the same sample in a study of CXCR4 blockade with PD-1 therapy in pancreatic cancer. Sequenced by immunoSEQ multiplex PCR; TCRdb stores in-frame clones only, minus some. Among about 8,000 clones, roughly 55% were seen once, and the ten largest hold under 8.5%. Specimen: tumor tissue. Receptor source: a human donor with pancreatic ductal adenocarcinoma.

The genes are TRBV9 and TRBJ2-5, with D perhaps TRBD2 (5 bases). The CDR3 contains 13 residues. Trimming took 0 bases from V and 5 from J, leaving 8 bases between them. Germline CDR1 reads SGDLS; CDR2 reads YYNGEE. The DNA of the CDR3 is TGTGCCAGCAGCGTAGGGGAGTGGGAGACCCAGTACTTC. Translated: CASSVGEWETQYF.

The CDR3 DNA is TGTGCCAGCTCACCAACGTTGGAGGATGTAGGCTACACCTTC. Its translation: CASSPTLEDVGYTF. This chain links TRBV18 with TRBJ1-2; D is unresolved. CDR3 length: 14 residues. Per germline, CDR1 KGHSH and CDR2 LQKENI. Trimming took 2 bases from V and 8 from J, leaving 15 bases between them.

V usage is TRBV11-1 and J usage is TRBJ2-7, with D perhaps matching TRBD1 (6 bases). V lost 5 bases, J lost 2 bases, and 13 bases lay in between. This CDR3 has 14 amino acids. Germline loops: CDR1 SGHAT, CDR2 FQDESV (reference sequence). DNA of the CDR3: TGTGCCAGCAGCCACGCAGGGGACACCTACGAGCAGTACTTC. It encodes CASSHAGDTYEQYF.

In this sample, this clone turned up once. V gene TRBV19 combines with J gene TRBJ2-1; 8 nucleotides match TRBD2. Trimming removed 10 bases from V and 7 bases from J; junction bases left unmatched: 12. CDR1 and CDR2 from the germline V gene are LNHDA and SQIVND (reference sequence). CDR3 length: 14 amino acids. DNA for the CDR3: TGTGCCACGTCAGAGCGGGAGTGGCGGAATGAGCAGTTCTTC. Translated, it gives CATSEREWRNEQFF. The full variable domain, with the rest looked up from reference TRBV19 and TRBJ2-1, is DGGITQSPKYLFRKEGQNVTLSCEQNLNHDAMYWYRQDPGQGLRLIYYSQIVNDFQKGDIAEGYSVSREKKESFPLTVTSAQKNPTAFYLCATSEREWRNEQFFGPGTRLTVL.

In nucleotides, the CDR3 is TGCGCCAGCAGTGAGGGTGGGTACGGAGACACAGATACGCAGTATTTT. Translation: CASSEGGYGDTDTQYF. The chain has TRBV10-2 and TRBJ2-3; no reliable D call. The CDR3 covers 16 residues. Trimming took 2 bases from V and 2 from J, leaving 14 bases between them. In germline, CDR1 is WSHSY, CDR2 SAAADI.

J is TRBJ2-2 and V is TRBV23-1; perhaps D is TRBD1 or TRBD2 (6 bases each). TRBV23-1 is given ORF status, its function remaining uncertain. This CDR3 has 16 amino acids. V was cut by 5 bases and J by 3 bases, with 16 bases left in between. This chain's CDR3 is CASSLRRGRHTGELFF. In DNA, the CDR3 is TGCGCCAGCAGTTTGAGGAGGGGGAGGCACACCGGGGAGCTGTTTTTT.

The chain has TRBV6-8 and TRBJ2-4; 11 positions match TRBD2. The CDR3 runs 15 residues. Germline V gives CDR1 MNHGY, CDR2 SAAAGT. The V and J ends lost 2 bases and 9 bases, in that order; junction bases with no gene match: 6. The CDR3 here is CASSYPGTSGGIQYF. CDR3 DNA sequence: TGTGCCAGCAGTTACCCGGGGACTAGCGGTGGCATTCAGTACTTC.

For the CDR3, the DNA is TGTGCCAGCAGCCAGGGACAGGGCAGGTCACCCCTCCACTTT. This translates into CASSQGQGRSPLHF. This chain links TRBV14 with TRBJ1-6, with 9 bases identical to TRBD1. V shed 3 bases, J shed 10 bases, and the junction held 4 bases outside the gene matches. Germline assignment: CDR1 SGHDN and CDR2 FVKESK. The CDR3 covers 14 residues. Filled out from reference TRBV14 and TRBJ1-6, the complete variable domain reads EAGVTQFPSHSVIEKGQTVTLRCDPISGHDNLYWYRRVMGKEIKFLLHFVKESKQDESGMPNNRFLAERTGGTYSTLKVQPAELEDSGVYFCASSQGQGRSPLHFGNGTRLTVT.

This sequence joins TRBV6-8 and TRBJ2-2; 10 bases are shared with TRBD2. Germline lookup yields CDR1 MNHGY and CDR2 SAAAGT. The CDR3 is 17 amino acids. Unmatched junction bases numbered 15, after V lost 5 bases and J lost 9 bases. DNA of the CDR3: TGTGCCAGCAGTCCCGCGGTATCTAGCGGGGGAGGATGGGAGCTGTTTTTT. It specifies CASSPAVSSGGGWELFF.

The V gene is TRBV19, the J gene TRBJ1-5; D unclear. The V end lost 2 bases, the J end lost 3 bases, and 11 bases lay between the germline ends. Germline CDR1 and CDR2: LNHDA and SQIVND (reference sequence). The CDR3 consists of 15 residues. In nucleotides, the CDR3 is TGTGCCAGTAGTATAAGGGTGACCTACAATCAGCCCCAGCATTTT. Protein product: CASSIRVTYNQPQHF.

The rearrangement joins TRBV15 to TRBJ1-1, with D uncertain. The germline V gene encodes CDR1 LNHNV and CDR2 YYDKDF (reference sequence). This CDR3 contains 14 residues. Trimming stripped 2 bases from V and 1 base from J, with 8 bases between. The CDR3 DNA reads TGTGCCACCAGCAGAAGAGGCCAGAACACTGAAGCTTTCTTT. Translated, it gives CATSRRGQNTEAFF. The whole variable domain, remainder taken from reference TRBV15 and TRBJ1-1, is DAMVIQNPRYQVTQFGKPVTLSCSQTLNHNVMYWYQQKSSQAPKLLFHYYDKDFNNEADTPDNFQSRRPNTSFCFLDIRSPGLGDTAMYLCATSRRGQNTEAFFGQGTRLTVV.

The chain has TRBV30 and TRBJ1-5, with 7 bases identical to TRBD1. Trimming at V came to 2 bases and at J to 7 bases, leaving 5 bases not matched to a gene. CDR1 and CDR2 from the germline V gene are GTSNPN and SVGIG (reference sequence). This CDR3 contains 13 residues. The CDR3 is CAWSLQGRQPQHF. The CDR3 region has the DNA TGTGCCTGGAGTCTACAGGGGCGACAGCCCCAGCATTTT. Filled out from reference TRBV30 and TRBJ1-5, the complete variable domain reads SQTIHQWPATLVQPVGSPLSLECTVEGTSNPNLYWYRQAAGRGLQLLFYSVGIGQISSEVPQNLSASRPQDRQFILSSKKLLLSDSGFYLCAWSLQGRQPQHFGDGTRLSIL.

The rearrangement uses TRBV19 and TRBJ1-2; D is possibly TRBD1 (6 bases). Germline V gene data show CDR1 as LNHDA and CDR2 as SQIVND (reference sequence). This CDR3 spans 13 amino acids. Trimming cost V 5 bases and J 8 bases, with 15 bases left between them. The CDR3 here is CASSPRGGLGYTF. The DNA of the CDR3 is TGTGCCAGTAGTCCTCGGGGGGGCCTGGGCTACACCTTC.

This rearrangement joins TRBV15 to TRBJ2-7, with D perhaps matching TRBD1 (6 bases). Looked up from germline, CDR1 is LNHNV and CDR2 is YYDKDF (reference sequence). Trimming removed 1 base at V and 4 bases at J, with 11 bases between. The length of the CDR3 is 14 residues. Written as DNA, the CDR3 is TGTGCCACCAGCAGAGTCCTCCAGGGGTACGAGCAGTACTTC. It specifies CATSRVLQGYEQYF.

This chain connects TRBV15 to TRBJ2-3; D is perhaps TRBD1 or TRBD2 (5 bases each). Germline CDR1 reads LNHNV; CDR2 reads YYDKDF (reference sequence). V lost 3 bases and J lost 0, with 10 bases in between. The CDR3 is 15 amino acids. The CDR3 protein is CATSRGTASTDTQYF. The CDR3 DNA sequence: TGTGCCACCAGCAGGGGGACGGCCAGCACAGATACGCAGTATTTT.

V and J are TRBV18 and TRBJ1-6; perhaps TRBD1 as D (5 bases). The length of the CDR3 is 14 residues. V was pared by 3 bases and J by 9 bases, with 12 bases between. The germline CDR1 and CDR2 sequences are KGHSH and LQKENI. The CDR3 protein is CASSPGGGVSPLHF. The DNA of the CDR3 is TGTGCCAGCTCACCTGGGGGTGGTGTTTCACCCCTCCACTTT.